This TCR beta chain was obtained from a study of T cell responses to AZD1222 COVID-19 vaccine. Study observations and caveats: Repertoire sampling occurred only after the peak T cell response. A rise in Spike-specific TCR breadth and depth followed two AZD1222 doses. In a largely white British group with more females than males, clonal diversity was possibly underestimated. Unmutated variant regions are reportedly the target of nearly half of TCRs that are spike-specific.

This CDR3 contains 16 residues. The germline CDR1 and CDR2 sequences are SGHTA and FQGNSA. V lost 5 bases to trimming and J lost 7 bases; unmatched junction nucleotides: 11. The data were produced by immunoSEQ multiplex PCR, yet TCRdb's version contains in-frame clones alone and is incomplete. This table has 130,000 or so clones, around 94% appearing once. As regards this clone: Its antigen is still unknown.

The V call is TRBV7-2, the J call TRBJ2-2; 9 bases match TRBD2. The material was peripheral blood, obtained on day 0 of AZD1222 vaccination. The receptor's source is an adult in good health. CDR3 loop: CASSRWGGREFGELFF. In DNA form, the CDR3 reads TGTGCCAGCAGCCGCTGGGGCGGGAGGGAGTTCGGGGAGCTGTTTTTT.